This T cell receptor beta chain was captured by sequencing in a study of T cell responses to AZD1222 COVID-19 vaccine. Study results and limitations: The study found Spike-specific TCR breadth and depth rose after two AZD1222 doses. Females outnumbered males among donors, who were mostly white British; clonal diversity was possibly underestimated. Sampling captured repertoires only after the peak T cell response. Only a handful of AZD1222 recipients tested seropositive at baseline.

The CDR3 runs to 16 residues. Germline loops: CDR1 MNHNS, CDR2 SASEGT. Trimming cost V 0 bases and J 4 bases, with 15 bases left between them. Measured with immunoSEQ multiplex PCR; TCRdb has only the in-frame clones, and not every one. In the table there are over 150,000 clones, 86% of which are singletons. A remark on this clone: The antigen remains undetermined.

This rearrangement joins TRBV6-1 to TRBJ1-2; D is ambiguous. This specimen was peripheral blood, taken on day 0 of MenACWY control vaccination. This receptor was identified in an adult in good health. The CDR3 sequence: CASSEALLRHLYGYTF. The CDR3 nucleotides read TGTGCCAGCAGTGAAGCGCTCCTAAGACACCTCTATGGCTACACCTTC.